This entry features one T cell receptor beta chain sequence. Donors were grouped by their self-reported clinical history. The record originates from a study of blood T cell repertoires in COVID-19. Study overall: Each recovered donor of Cohort 3 presented with two negative PCRs, clearance, or symptom resolution. The origin of the acute and convalescent COVID-19 samples was the United States, Italy and Spain. From T cells, B-cell-depleted T cells, or PBMCs came the material, which was cDNA or gDNA.

The CDR3 loop spans 14 amino acids. J was trimmed by 7 bases and V by 7 bases; bases with no gene match: 13. Looked up from germline, CDR1 is SQVTM and CDR2 is ANQGSEA. Clones were sequenced by immunoSEQ multiplex PCR, and TCRdb holds only the in-frame ones, with some missing. Of under 150,000 clones listed, about 87% are singletons. This sequence originates from a middle-aged man in a cohort exposed to, infected with or recovered from COVID-19 (not recorded which). The sequenced sample was PBMCs or T cells enriched from blood (not recorded which). The chain carries TRBV29-1 and TRBJ1-2; 9 nucleotides match TRBD1. The CDR3 loop is CSGGDPGQGVGYTF. The CDR3 DNA follows: TGCAGCGGGGGGGATCCGGGACAGGGTGTTGGCTACACCTTC.